A single sample is the source of the 9 T cell receptor beta chains below, sequenced in a study of technical replicates of blood from several donors. Some clones are missing from TCRdb's copy, which holds only in-frame ones; the method was immunoSEQ multiplex PCR. The table includes some 64,000 clones, about 86% detected once. The sample consisted of PBMCs. The receptors shown here come from a human donor in good health. Some clones in this sample may be carry-over from other donors' samples.

The chain recombines TRBV7-2 with TRBJ2-7; D unclear. V dropped 1 base and J dropped 2 bases, with 9 bases sitting between them. The CDR3 totals 14 residues. The germline gives CDR1 SGHTA, CDR2 FQGNSA. CDR3: CASSLGRGAYEQYF. CDR3 in DNA: TGTGCCAGCAGCTTAGGGCGCGGCGCCTACGAGCAGTACTTC.

The chain has TRBV7-2 and TRBJ1-3, with 7 bases fitting TRBD1. The CDR3 extends over 16 amino acids. CDR1 and CDR2 from the germline V gene are SGHTA and FQGNSA. The junction had 6 bases not matched to a gene; V was cut back by 4 bases and J by 0 bases. CDR3 in amino acids: CASSSQGVFSGNTIYF. The CDR3 DNA reads TGTGCCAGCAGCTCTCAGGGGGTTTTCTCTGGAAACACCATATATTTT.

The V and J genes are TRBV29-1 and TRBJ2-3, with 12 nucleotides matching TRBD2. The V gene end was trimmed by 3 bases and the J gene end by 0 bases; junction bases not matched to a gene: 7. The CDR3 runs 17 residues. Germline CDR1 is SQVTM and CDR2 is ANQGSEA. In DNA form, the CDR3 reads TGCAGCGTTGATTGGCTAGCGGGGGGGGCGAGCACAGATACGCAGTATTTT. Its protein is CSVDWLAGGASTDTQYF.

The chain recombines TRBV5-6 with TRBJ2-7; TRBD1 matches 8 bases. V gave up 0 bases and J gave up 7 bases; unmatched junction bases: 9. This CDR3 is 15 amino acids long. Germline values: CDR1 SGHDT, CDR2 YYEEEE. CDR3: CASSLVGTGGDEQYF. The CDR3 region has the DNA TGTGCCAGCAGCTTGGTAGGGACAGGAGGGGATGAGCAGTACTTC.

This chain links TRBV7-2 with TRBJ2-2; 12 bases match TRBD2. The CDR3 sequence is 15 residues long. J lost 5 bases, V lost 5 bases, and 3 bases had no gene match. Per the germline V gene, CDR1 is SGHTA and CDR2 is FQGNSA. CDR3 sequence reads: CASSPGLAGTGELFF. The CDR3 DNA is TGTGCCAGCAGCCCAGGACTAGCGGGGACCGGGGAGCTGTTTTTT.

V is TRBV27 and J is TRBJ2-6; no reliable D call. Trimming cost V 5 bases and J 4 bases, with 15 bases left between them. This CDR3 region has 16 residues. In germline, CDR1 is MNHEY, CDR2 SMNVEV (reference sequence). The CDR3 loop reads CASSPTRVTGANVLTF. CDR3 bases: TGTGCCAGCAGTCCTACCCGGGTGACGGGGGCCAACGTCCTGACTTTC.

The chain is built from TRBV27 and TRBJ2-7, with TRBD1 matching 8 bases. With V trimmed by 3 bases and J by 4 bases, 5 bases remained unmatched. CDR1 is MNHEY, CDR2 SMNVEV, per germline (reference sequence). This CDR3 has 14 residues. The CDR3 DNA reads TGTGCCAGCAGTTTTGGACAGGGAGTTTACGAGCAGTACTTC. This gives the protein CASSFGQGVYEQYF.

The chain links TRBV10-2 to TRBJ2-2, with D perhaps matching TRBD1 (6 bases). CDR3 size: 12 residues. Trimming took 2 bases from V and 9 from J, leaving 7 bases between them. Germline loops: CDR1 WSHSY, CDR2 SAAADI. CDR3 DNA: TGCGCCAGCAGTGAGGGGGGCCGGGAGCTGTTTTTT. Translation gives CASSEGGRELFF.

The chain has TRBV19 and TRBJ1-4, with 9 bases fitting TRBD1. The CDR3 has 14 residues. In germline, CDR1 is LNHDA, CDR2 SQIVND (reference sequence). Losses at the gene ends were 6 bases for V and 8 bases for J; bases not matched to a gene: 7. The CDR3 coding sequence is TGTGCCAGTAGAAAACAGGGGGCGGCGGAAAAACTGTTTTTT. It translates to CASRKQGAAEKLFF.